A single sample gave rise to the 9 T cell receptor beta chains below, sequenced in a study of CD8 T cells in Susac syndrome. When the RNA was reverse transcribed, random hexamers were used with an input of roughly 0.45 to 1 ug. TCRdb re-called the immunoSEQ multiplex PCR reads through MiXCR, storing one row per CDR3 protein. The sample has 170,000 or so distinct CDR3 sequences, approximately 95% seen once; the top ten hold roughly 0.12%. Material for sequencing was CD4+ T cells from PBMCs. These receptors all come from a human donor with Susac syndrome.

This clonotype was found once. V is TRBV28 and J is TRBJ2-7; TRBD2 aligns across 9 bases. Germline CDR1 is MDHEN and CDR2 is SYDVKM. V gave up 3 bases and J gave up 1 base; unmatched junction bases: 22. CDR3 length: 21 amino acids. The CDR3 nucleotides are TGTGCCAGCAGTTTGGGATCCCACGTTCTGGGGGGGCTAGCGGGATCCTACGAGCAGTACTTC. It specifies CASSLGSHVLGGLAGSYEQYF.

The V call is TRBV7-3, the J call TRBJ2-4; the D gene is possibly TRBD2 (6 bases). Germline V lookup: CDR1 SGHTA, CDR2 FQGTGA. This CDR3 contains 13 residues. The CDR3 sequence is CVIGPAGTAIQYF. The DNA for the CDR3 is TGTGTCATTGGCCCCGCGGGGACCGCAATTCAGTACTTC.

The gene calls are TRBV3-1 and TRBJ2-7; D not certain. Trimming took off 1 base at V and 2 bases at J, with 12 bases between the two ends. From germline, CDR1 is LGHDT and CDR2 YNNKEL (reference sequence). The CDR3 runs to 15 residues. The CDR3: CASSQGPPPTYEQYF. CDR3 coding DNA: TGTGCCAGCAGCCAAGGCCCCCCACCTACCTACGAGCAGTACTTC.

The chain employs TRBV6-2 or TRBV6-3 and TRBJ1-5; 7 positions agree with TRBD1. In germline, CDR1 is MNHEY, CDR2 SVGEGT. The CDR3 has 15 amino acids. Trimming took 6 bases from V and 3 from J; bases not matched to a gene: 8. CDR3 protein: CASRPLTGVNQPQHF. Written as DNA, the CDR3 is TGTGCCAGCAGACCTCTTACAGGGGTCAATCAGCCCCAGCATTTT.

The chain has TRBV5-1 and TRBJ2-1; D is possibly TRBD1 or TRBD2 (5 bases each). Germline CDR1 reads SGHRS; CDR2 reads YFSETQ. CDR3 length equals 16 residues. Trimming pared 4 bases from V and 4 bases from J, leaving 18 bases between. DNA of the CDR3: TGCGCCAGCAGCCTAAACACAGGAGGCGGTTACAATGAGCAGTTCTTC. Translating it yields CASSLNTGGGYNEQFF.

The chain employs TRBV28 and TRBJ2-5, with TRBD1 as a possible D gene (6 bases). The CDR3 runs to 16 residues. The V and J ends lost 6 bases and 5 bases respectively, with 22 bases between them. Per germline, CDR1 MDHEN and CDR2 SYDVKM. For the CDR3, the DNA is TGTGCCAGCAGCTCTGGCCTCAGGGGAGCTGGGGAGACCCAGTACTTC. Amino acids: CASSSGLRGAGETQYF.

The chain employs TRBV29-1 and TRBJ2-7; D may be TRBD1 (5 bases). This CDR3 is built from 12 residues. The V and J ends lost 5 bases and 5 bases respectively, with 13 bases between them. Germline values: CDR1 SQVTM, CDR2 ANQGSEA. The CDR3 DNA follows: TGCAGCGTTCGGTCAGGGTCCCACGAGCAGTACTTC. Its protein is CSVRSGSHEQYF.

The chain combines TRBV2 with TRBJ2-3; 11 bases align to TRBD1. The CDR3 spans 15 residues. Germline-derived CDR1 and CDR2 are SNHLY and FYNNEI. The V gene end was trimmed by 5 bases and the J gene end by 4 bases; junction bases not matched to a gene: 5. CDR3 nucleotides: TGTGCCAGCAGTCCGGGACAGGGGGTGCCAGATACGCAGTATTTT. The encoded protein is CASSPGQGVPDTQYF.

The chain couples TRBV16 to TRBJ1-5; D is uncertain. The CDR3 spans 14 residues. With 1 base removed from V and 7 bases from J, the gap between germline ends came to 11 bases. Germline V CDR1 and CDR2: KGHSY, FQNENV. CDR3 in amino acids: CASSQLLDGQPQHF. CDR3 coding DNA: TGTGCCAGCAGCCAATTACTCGACGGCCAGCCCCAGCATTTT.